This T cell receptor beta chain was captured in a study of OX40 agonist ivuxolimab in advanced cancers. Background on the study: Partial responses were recorded for three patients, including one with hepatocellular carcinoma and two with cutaneous melanoma. General study findings and limits: Average numbers of expanded clones were greater in CD8+ T cells than in CD4+. Partial responders at 0.1-3.0 mg/kg had among the lowest clonal expansion.

As to this clone: The antigen remains unidentified.

There are 15 residues in the CDR3. Per germline, CDR1 SNHLY and CDR2 FYNNEI. Trimming left V 0 bases short and J 10 bases short, with 15 bases between. TCRdb keeps only in-frame clones here, not all; method: immunoSEQ multiplex PCR. The data show about 110,000 clones, more than 85% seen once. The clonotype was recovered from an adult with an advanced solid tumor such as melanoma, head and neck, liver or kidney cancer. The chain employs TRBV2 and TRBJ1-4; tentative D call: TRBD1 (6 bases). Sequenced material: CD4+ or CD8+ T cells sorted from blood, taken in a trial of the OX40 agonist ivuxolimab. The CDR3 here is CASSEALAGVGKLFF. The CDR3 nucleotides are TGTGCCAGCAGTGAAGCCCTAGCAGGGGTTGGAAAACTGTTTTTT.